The rows below give T cell receptor beta chains drawn from one sample of a study of T-cell memory formation after mild COVID-19. TCRdb re-called the 5' RACE reads through MiXCR, storing one row per CDR3 protein. The data show about 140,000 distinct CDR3 sequences, 13% to 15% seen once. Input material: PBMCs or a T cell subset sorted from them (not recorded which). The origin of the receptors is an adult woman who had mild COVID-19 (a few samples of this study predate the infection). Cell type and time point are not known. CDR3s include the opening cysteine and the closing phenylalanine or tryptophan. A D gene is named only where the DNA matches it firmly. Rows may omit the clone size; those that give it use once, few, many or a size class.

size,J,V,D,DNA,CDR3
NA,TRBJ2-1,TRBV9,NA,TGTGCCAGCAGCGTAGCCGGATATGCCTACAATGAGCAGTTCTTC,CASSVAGYAYNEQFF
NA,TRBJ1-2,TRBV5-6,NA,TGTGCCAGCAGCTCGAGGAGGACGGTGACGGATGGCTACACCTTC,CASSSRRTVTDGYTF
NA,TRBJ2-1,TRBV29-1,NA,TGCAGCGTACCCGGGGCTACCTACAATGAGCAGTTCTTC,CSVPGATYNEQFF
NA,TRBJ1-1,TRBV7-9,NA,TGTGCCAGCAGCAATAGTGGGGGGAGGAACACTGAAGCTTTCTTT,CASSNSGGRNTEAFF
NA,TRBJ2-2,TRBV9,NA,TGTGCCAGCAACGGGGCGAACACCGGGGAGCTGTTTTTT,CASNGANTGELFF
NA,TRBJ2-7,TRBV5-6,NA,TGTGCCAGCAGCTGTACGACAGCCTTCTACGAGCAGTACTTC,CASSCTTAFYEQYF
NA,TRBJ2-7,TRBV11-3,NA,TGTGCCAGCAGCTTTACCCTAGCCCCCCGCCCCTACGAGCAGTACTTC,CASSFTLAPRPYEQYF
few,TRBJ2-1,TRBV12-3/TRBV12-4,NA,TGTGCCAGCAGTCCTAGGCCAAGGGAGCAGTTCTTC,CASSPRPREQFF
few,TRBJ1-6,TRBV5-1,TRBD1,TGCGCCAGCAGCTTCGGACAGGGAGTCGTTTCACCCCTCCACTTT,CASSFGQGVVSPLHF
NA,TRBJ2-1,TRBV6-2/TRBV6-3,TRBD1,TGTGCCAGCAGCGAGCCGGGACAGGGATTCTACAATGAGCAGTTCTTC,CASSEPGQGFYNEQFF
many,TRBJ2-5,TRBV29-1,TRBD1,TGCAGCGTTAGTCCCGGGACAGGGGTGGAGACCCAGTACTTC,CSVSPGTGVETQYF
NA,TRBJ2-3,TRBV3-1,TRBD2,TGTGCCAGCAGCCCAGGAGCGGGGGGAGGGACAGATACGCAGTATTTT,CASSPGAGGGTDTQYF
NA,TRBJ2-1,TRBV5-1,TRBD2,TGCGCCAGCAGCTTGTCTAGCGGGGGACTTAGCTCCTACAATGAGCAGTTCTTC,CASSLSSGGLSSYNEQFF
NA,TRBJ2-7,TRBV30,NA,TGTGCCTGGAGCACGGGGAGGGGGGACTACGAGCAGTACTTC,CAWSTGRGDYEQYF
few,TRBJ2-5,TRBV7-9,TRBD2,TGTGCCAGCAGCTTAGGGCCCCGAGCGGGGCAGCAAGAGACCCAGTACTTC,CASSLGPRAGQQETQYF
NA,TRBJ2-3,TRBV7-9,TRBD2,TGTGCCAGCAGCTTAACACGACTAGCACAGACAGATACGCAGTATTTT,CASSLTRLAQTDTQYF
few,TRBJ1-1,TRBV6-6,NA,TGTGCCAGCAGTTACTATCGCCTTGAGAGATGGGAGAACACTGAAGCTTTCTTT,CASSYYRLERWENTEAFF
few,TRBJ2-2,TRBV30,NA,TGTGCCTGGAGTCTGGGAGGAGGGGAGCTGTTTTTT,CAWSLGGGELFF
few,TRBJ2-5,TRBV6-5,NA,TGTGCCAGCAGTTACCCTGGGGAGACCCAGTACTTC,CASSYPGETQYF
few,TRBJ2-5,TRBV7-9,TRBD2,TGTGCCAGCAGCTTAGAACGGCTAGCGGGAGGGCCGGCAGAGACCCAGTACTTC,CASSLERLAGGPAETQYF
NA,TRBJ2-1,TRBV29-1,TRBD1,TGCAGCGTTGACACGGTGGGGACAGGGTTGGATGAGCAGTTCTTC,CSVDTVGTGLDEQFF
NA,TRBJ2-7,TRBV20-1,NA,TGCAGTGCTCCTTGGACGGGGGACGTCCACGAGCAGTACTTC,CSAPWTGDVHEQYF
few,TRBJ2-3,TRBV12-3/TRBV12-4,NA,TGTGCCAGCAGCCCACACGGGGGCTCAGATACGCAGTATTTT,CASSPHGGSDTQYF
NA,TRBJ2-3,TRBV18,TRBD2,TGTGCCAGCTCACTCTCCCCTAGCGGACTCACAGATACGCAGTATTTT,CASSLSPSGLTDTQYF
many,TRBJ2-1,TRBV4-2,TRBD1,TGTGCCAGCAGCCACCGGGACAGGGTATTCAATGAGCAGTTCTTC,CASSHRDRVFNEQFF
few,TRBJ2-7,TRBV7-2,TRBD2,TGTGCCAGCAGCTTAGGGCTAGCGGGGTACTACGAGCAGTACTTC,CASSLGLAGYYEQYF
few,TRBJ2-1,TRBV7-6,NA,TGTGCCAGCAGCTTAGCGGGAGGCGCTACCCGAAACAATGAGCAGTTCTTC,CASSLAGGATRNNEQFF
few,TRBJ1-1,TRBV20-1,NA,TGCAGTGCTATCCAATCTAGGCGGGACACTGAAGCTTTCTTT,CSAIQSRRDTEAFF
NA,TRBJ1-5,TRBV4-1,NA,TGCGCCAGCAGCCAAGTGCCGTCGGGGAGTGACAATCAGCCCCAGCATTTT,CASSQVPSGSDNQPQHF
few,TRBJ1-4,TRBV5-1,NA,TGCGCCAGCAGCTTCAGGGAAGGGAATGAAAAACTGTTTTTT,CASSFREGNEKLFF
few,TRBJ1-1,TRBV5-1,NA,TGCGCCAGCAGCCCGTACTATTCGTACACTGAAGCTTTCTTT,CASSPYYSYTEAFF
NA,TRBJ1-2,TRBV6-2/TRBV6-3,NA,TGTGCCAGCAGTTACCCGGCGTTCCCCTATGGCTACACCTTC,CASSYPAFPYGYTF
NA,TRBJ1-1,TRBV29-1,NA,TGCAGCGTTGAACTGGGCGGTGGTGAAGCTTTCTTT,CSVELGGGEAFF
few,TRBJ1-1,TRBV25-1,NA,TGTGCCAGCAGCCTACAGGGATCGAGGACTGAAGCTTTCTTT,CASSLQGSRTEAFF
NA,TRBJ1-2,TRBV3-1,TRBD1,TGTGCCAGCAGCCAAGAGGAGACAGGGCTCCATGGCTACACCTTC,CASSQEETGLHGYTF
many,TRBJ2-4,TRBV5-1,NA,TGCGCCAACACTCTAGCCAAAAACATTCAGTACTTC,CANTLAKNIQYF
few,TRBJ2-7,TRBV12-3/TRBV12-4,NA,TGTGCCAGCTCCGCCGGGGGCTACGAGCAGTACTTC,CASSAGGYEQYF
NA,TRBJ1-6,TRBV5-1,TRBD1,TGCGCCAGCAGCTTGGAAGGGACAGGGTTGGATTCACCCCTCCACTTT,CASSLEGTGLDSPLHF
many,TRBJ2-7,TRBV20-1,NA,TGCAGTGCTACCCCAACCCGCAGGGGCTACGAGCAGTACTTC,CSATPTRRGYEQYF
NA,TRBJ2-7,TRBV6-1,NA,TGTGCCAGCGCCGGACTTAACTCCTACGAGCAGTACTTC,CASAGLNSYEQYF
NA,TRBJ2-1,TRBV4-2,TRBD2,TGTGCCAGCAGCCCATCCCCGGGGCTAGCGGACAATGAGCAGTTCTTC,CASSPSPGLADNEQFF
few,TRBJ1-1,TRBV15,TRBD1,TGTGCCACCAGCAGAGACTCGGGACAGGGGTACACTGAAGCTTTCTTT,CATSRDSGQGYTEAFF
few,TRBJ2-1,TRBV4-3,NA,TGCGCCAGCAGCCAAGTGCACTCCTACAATGAGCAGTTCTTC,CASSQVHSYNEQFF
NA,TRBJ2-7,TRBV7-9,TRBD2,TGTGCCAGCAGCTTAGTCCTAGCGGGGGCCTCTCACGAGCAGTACTTC,CASSLVLAGASHEQYF
NA,TRBJ2-1,TRBV12-3/TRBV12-4,NA,TGTGCCAGCACCCATCGCGATGAGCAGTTCTTC,CASTHRDEQFF
few,TRBJ2-1,TRBV7-8,TRBD2,TGTGCCAGCAGCGGACTAGCGGGACTCTACAATGAGCAGTTCTTC,CASSGLAGLYNEQFF
NA,TRBJ2-1,TRBV29-1,TRBD1,TGCAGCGGAGCGCCGGGACAGGGATACGATGAGCAGTTCTTC,CSGAPGQGYDEQFF
few,TRBJ1-4,TRBV24-1,NA,TGTGCCACCAGTGACCCGGACTCCGAGGGCGAAAAACTGTTTTTT,CATSDPDSEGEKLFF
few,TRBJ1-2,TRBV29-1,TRBD1,TGCAGCGATCGGGACAGGGAGAACTATGGCTACACCTTC,CSDRDRENYGYTF
few,TRBJ2-3,TRBV7-9,NA,TGTGCCAGCACCGATACCGACCAGTCTCCCACAGATACGCAGTATTTT,CASTDTDQSPTDTQYF
few,TRBJ2-1,TRBV12-3/TRBV12-4,TRBD2,TGTGCCAGCAGTTTCGGGGACTACTACAATGAGCAGTTCTTC,CASSFGDYYNEQFF
many,TRBJ2-4,TRBV7-9,NA,TGTGCCAGCAGCTTGGTCCCTGTCGGACTCGAAAAAAACATTCAGTACTTC,CASSLVPVGLEKNIQYF
few,TRBJ2-1,TRBV20-1,NA,TGCAGTGCTACCAGACAGGGAGGGCCCTACAATGAGCAGTTCTTC,CSATRQGGPYNEQFF